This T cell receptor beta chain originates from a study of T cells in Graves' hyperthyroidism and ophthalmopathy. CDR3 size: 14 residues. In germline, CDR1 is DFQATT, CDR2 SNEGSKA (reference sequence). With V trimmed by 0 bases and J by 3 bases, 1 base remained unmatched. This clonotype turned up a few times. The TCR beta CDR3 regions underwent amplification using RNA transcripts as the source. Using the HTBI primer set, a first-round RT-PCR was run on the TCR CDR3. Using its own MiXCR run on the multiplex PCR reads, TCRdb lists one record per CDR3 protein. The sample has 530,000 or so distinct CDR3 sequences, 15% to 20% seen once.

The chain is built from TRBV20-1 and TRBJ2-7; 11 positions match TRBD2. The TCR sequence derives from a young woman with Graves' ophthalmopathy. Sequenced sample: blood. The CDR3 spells CSARDTSGSYEQYF. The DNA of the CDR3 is TGCAGTGCTAGAGATACTAGCGGGAGCTACGAGCAGTACTTC.